The T cell receptor beta chain under discussion was sequenced for a study of early T cells in non-severe SARS-CoV-2 infection. CDR3 length: 14 amino acids. Germline CDR1 SGHRS, CDR2 YFSETQ. The V end was cut by 4 bases, the J end by 2 bases, with 11 bases between. This clonotype showed up many times. TCRdb re-called the 5' RACE reads with MiXCR, one entry per CDR3 protein. The sample carries some 22,000 distinct CDR3 sequences, around 4.8% recorded once. The V call is TRBV5-1, the J call TRBJ2-3; D is tentatively TRBD1 or TRBD2 (5 bases each). Sample: whole blood. The clonotype originates from an adult who was a healthcare worker with PCR-confirmed SARS-CoV-2 infection or an uninfected control (not recorded which). Written as DNA, the CDR3 is TGCGCCAGCAGCCTCCGGGACGACACAGATACGCAGTATTTT. Translated, it gives CASSLRDDTDTQYF. Using reference TRBV5-1 and TRBJ2-3 for the parts outside the CDR3, the full variable domain is KAGVTQTPRYLIKTRGQQVTLSCSPISGHRSVSWYQQTPGQGLQFLFEYFSETQRNKGNFPGRFSGRQFSNSRSEMNVSTLELGDSALYLCASSLRDDTDTQYFGPGTRLTVL.